The 21 T cell receptor beta chains given below trace back to one sample, sequenced in a study of CD8 T cells in Susac syndrome. With random hexamers, reverse transcription was performed on roughly 0.5 to 1 ug of RNA. TCRdb re-called the immunoSEQ multiplex PCR reads with MiXCR, one entry per CDR3 protein. The sample contains 150,000 or so distinct CDR3 sequences, roughly 94% of which appear only once. Sequenced input: CD4+ T cells from PBMCs. The receptors originated from a human donor with Susac syndrome.

V is TRBV20-1 and J is TRBJ1-6, with D maybe TRBD1 (6 bases). Germline loops: CDR1 DFQATT, CDR2 SNEGSKA (reference sequence). Trimming shortened V by 7 bases and J by 10 bases, and 14 bases separated the two germline ends. The CDR3 has 12 residues. The CDR3 coding sequence is TGCAGTGTTACAGGGTCGGGCTCACCCCTCCACTTT. This sequence encodes CSVTGSGSPLHF.

V usage is TRBV9 and J usage is TRBJ2-1; no reliable D call. V lost 0 bases, J lost 2 bases, and 9 bases lay in between. CDR3 size: 15 residues. Germline CDR1 and CDR2: SGDLS and YYNGEE. The CDR3 nucleotides are TGTGCCAGCAGCGTAGACTATCCTCCCTACAATGAGCAGTTCTTC. Its protein product is CASSVDYPPYNEQFF.

This chain joins TRBV9 and TRBJ1-1, with D possibly matching TRBD1 (5 bases). The germline CDR1 and CDR2 sequences are SGDLS and YYNGEE. V was cut by 4 bases and J by 0 bases, with 13 bases left in between. The CDR3 length is 15 residues. The CDR3 loop is CASSPRSGMNTEAFF. CDR3 DNA: TGTGCCAGCAGCCCGAGGTCAGGGATGAACACTGAAGCTTTCTTT.

This clonotype was picked up one time. The chain employs TRBV7-3 and TRBJ1-2; D gene uncertain. Looked up from germline, CDR1 is SGHTA and CDR2 is FQGTGA. The CDR3 consists of 14 residues. Trimming shortened V by 5 bases and J by 1 base, and 11 bases separated the two germline ends. The CDR3, as DNA: TGTGCCAGCAGCCCTCAACACAATAACTATGGCTACACCTTC. Amino acid sequence: CASSPQHNNYGYTF.

V is TRBV6-6 and J is TRBJ2-4, with D perhaps matching TRBD2 (5 bases). This CDR3 spans 13 amino acids. Germline CDR1 reads MNHNY; CDR2 reads SVGAGI (reference sequence). V was clipped by 6 bases and J by 8 bases, with 14 bases between them. The DNA for the CDR3 is TGTGCCAGCAGCACGGACCTGAGGGACATTCAGTACTTC. It translates to CASSTDLRDIQYF.

The chain is built from TRBV20-1 and TRBJ2-7, with 10 bases fitting TRBD1. This CDR3 spans 14 amino acids. V lost 5 bases to trimming and J lost 3 bases; unmatched junction nucleotides: 7. Germline CDR1 reads DFQATT; CDR2 reads SNEGSKA (reference sequence). The CDR3 DNA is TGCAGTGCTGTTGCCAGGACAGGGGGCTACGAGCAGTACTTC. Translating gives CSAVARTGGYEQYF.

V usage is TRBV10-3 and J usage is TRBJ1-2; D gene uncertain. The germline V gene has CDR1 ENHRY and CDR2 SYGVKD. Trimming cost V 6 bases and J 0 bases, with 5 bases left between them. This CDR3 region has 12 residues. For the CDR3, the DNA is TGTGCCATCAGGAGAGCTAACTATGGCTACACCTTC. Translating gives CAIRRANYGYTF.

This rearrangement joins TRBV24-1 to TRBJ2-1, with D tentatively TRBD1 or TRBD2 (5 bases each). There are 15 residues in the CDR3. CDR1 is KGHDR and CDR2 is SFDVKD in the germline V gene. The ends were cut back, 6 bases at V and 4 bases at J, with 15 bases in the middle. The DNA of the CDR3 is TGTGCCACCAGTTCCACCCGGGACGGTTACAATGAGCAGTTCTTC. The encoded protein is CATSSTRDGYNEQFF.

The rearrangement joins TRBV13 to TRBJ2-1; possible D gene TRBD1, 5 bases. The CDR3 covers 16 residues. Germline V gives CDR1 PRHDT, CDR2 FYEKMQ (reference sequence). V shed 5 bases and J shed 6 bases, with 20 bases lying between them. The CDR3 bases are TGTGCCAGCAGCCTACGGCACCGACAGAACTTCAATGAGCAGTTCTTC. This gives the protein CASSLRHRQNFNEQFF.

The chain joins TRBV5-1 to TRBJ1-5; D not resolved. This CDR3 has 12 residues. Germline V lookup: CDR1 SGHRS, CDR2 YFSETQ. V dropped 4 bases and J dropped 11 bases, with 13 bases sitting between them. The CDR3 protein is CASSEPGGTQHF. The CDR3 DNA sequence: TGCGCCAGCAGCGAACCGGGCGGGACCCAGCATTTT.

The V and J genes are TRBV3-1 and TRBJ1-6, with 11 bases matching TRBD1. CDR3 length: 17 amino acids. V was clipped by 0 bases and J by 9 bases; unmatched bases: 7. Looked up from germline, CDR1 is LGHDT and CDR2 is YNNKEL (reference sequence). The chain's CDR3 is CASSQDHRTGGISPLHF. The CDR3 bases are TGTGCCAGCAGCCAAGATCATCGGACAGGGGGCATTTCACCCCTCCACTTT.

The CDR3 protein is CSVEVPYGYEQYF. CDR3 DNA: TGCAGCGTTGAAGTACCTTACGGGTACGAGCAGTACTTC. This sequence joins TRBV29-1 and TRBJ2-7; D is unresolved. The length of the CDR3 is 13 residues. Germline CDR1 reads SQVTM; CDR2 reads ANQGSEA. The V end was cut by 1 base, the J end by 4 bases, with 11 bases between.

The V and J genes are TRBV25-1 and TRBJ1-2; 10 bases map to TRBD1. The CDR3 contains 17 residues. V gave up 1 base and J gave up 7 bases; unmatched junction bases: 12. Looked up from germline, CDR1 is MGHDK and CDR2 is SYGVNS. The CDR3 sequence: CASSELHLTGGAGGYTF. The CDR3 DNA follows: TGTGCCAGCAGTGAATTACATCTGACAGGGGGCGCCGGTGGCTACACCTTC.

V usage is TRBV6-1 and J usage is TRBJ2-7, with a possible D match to TRBD1 (5 bases). Deletions cut 4 bases from V and 5 bases from J, with 9 bases between. CDR1 and CDR2 (germline): MNHNS, SASEGT. This CDR3 has 12 residues. Here the CDR3 reads CASSVQGDEQYF. CDR3 nucleotide sequence: TGTGCCAGCAGTGTCCAGGGCGACGAGCAGTACTTC.

CDR3 protein: CSARDWKLTGGSYEQYF. The CDR3 coding sequence is TGCAGTGCTAGAGATTGGAAATTGACAGGGGGGTCCTACGAGCAGTACTTC. This rearrangement joins TRBV20-1 to TRBJ2-7; 9 nucleotides match TRBD1. In germline, CDR1 is DFQATT, CDR2 SNEGSKA (reference sequence). The CDR3 has 17 residues. Germline trimming cut 0 bases from V and 1 base from J; bases unmatched to any gene: 10.

The V gene is TRBV5-4, the J gene TRBJ2-1; the D gene could be TRBD1 or TRBD2 (6 bases each). The V and J ends lost 4 bases and 6 bases respectively, with 17 bases between them. The germline V gene has CDR1 SGHNT and CDR2 YYREEE (reference sequence). CDR3 length: 15 residues. CDR3 in DNA: TGTGCCAGCAGCCCGGGACTTACAGGGTCCAATGAGCAGTTCTTC. It codes for CASSPGLTGSNEQFF.

The V gene is TRBV7-2, the J gene TRBJ1-2; D perhaps matches TRBD1 (5 bases). Looked up from germline, CDR1 is SGHTA and CDR2 is FQGNSA. V dropped 5 bases and J dropped 14 bases, with 18 bases sitting between them. This CDR3 region has 12 residues. For the CDR3, the DNA is TGTGCCAGCAGCACCAGCATTGGGGCGTCTACCTTC. This encodes CASSTSIGASTF.

This chain links TRBV5-1 with TRBJ2-7, with 8 bases that match TRBD2. Germline-derived CDR1 and CDR2 are SGHRS and YFSETQ. The J segment lost 6 bases and the V segment lost 2 bases, leaving 7 bases of the junction unmatched. This CDR3 is 14 amino acids long. The CDR3 DNA sequence: TGCGCCAGCAGCTTCACGGCGGGAGGTAGCGAGCAGTACTTC. This translates into CASSFTAGGSEQYF.

This chain joins TRBV30 and TRBJ1-2; D ambiguous. Germline CDR1 reads GTSNPN; CDR2 reads SVGIG (reference sequence). The length of the CDR3 is 13 residues. V dropped 4 bases and J dropped 7 bases, with 16 bases sitting between them. CDR3 in DNA: TGTGCCTGGATCCGTGGGTGGGGAGCTGGCTACACCTTC. It is translated as CAWIRGWGAGYTF.

The chain uses TRBV20-1 and TRBJ2-5; either TRBD1 or TRBD2 may supply D (5 bases each). This CDR3 spans 13 amino acids. V shed 8 bases and J shed 5 bases, with 18 bases lying between them. Germline CDR1 and CDR2: DFQATT and SNEGSKA (reference sequence). The CDR3 DNA reads as TGCAGTTCCTCGAGGAGACAGCGGGAGACCCAGTACTTC. Translation: CSSSRRQRETQYF.

This rearrangement joins TRBV4-1 to TRBJ2-5; 7 nucleotides line up with TRBD1. The CDR3 is 13 amino acids. The V gene's germline CDR1 is MGHRA and CDR2 YSYEKL. Losses at the gene ends were 6 bases for V and 4 bases for J; bases not matched to a gene: 5. CDR3 bases: TGCGCCAGCAGACCTACAGGGGTAGAGACCCAGTACTTC. Protein sequence: CASRPTGVETQYF.